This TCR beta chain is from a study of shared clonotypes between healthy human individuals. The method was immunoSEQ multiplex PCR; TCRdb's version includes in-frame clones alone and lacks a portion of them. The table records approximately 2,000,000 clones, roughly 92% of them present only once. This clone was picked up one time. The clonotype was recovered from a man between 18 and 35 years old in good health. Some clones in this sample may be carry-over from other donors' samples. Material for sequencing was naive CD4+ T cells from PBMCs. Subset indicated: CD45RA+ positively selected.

In DNA, the CDR3 is TGTGCCACCAGCAGAGGGGGTGATACAGGGTGGTTGAATCAGCCCCAGCATTTT. Translation: CATSRGGDTGWLNQPQHF. V is TRBV15 and J is TRBJ1-5; tentatively, D is TRBD1 (6 bases). The V gene's germline CDR1 is LNHNV and CDR2 YYDKDF (reference sequence). Trimming removed 1 base from V and 4 bases from J, with 20 bases in between. The CDR3 contains 18 residues.